The sequence of this TCR beta chain was determined in a study of PD-1 blockade in classical Hodgkin lymphoma. General study findings and limits: Those starting nivolumab under 1 year post-ASCT were excluded.

The repertoire was sequenced with immunoSEQ multiplex PCR; TCRdb's copy has only in-frame clones and lacks some. There are 25,000 to 35,000 clones in the sample; about 88% occur only once, and less than 0.5% lies in the top ten. Per germline, CDR1 MNHNS and CDR2 SASEGT. The V gene end was trimmed by 2 bases and the J gene end by 7 bases; junction bases not matched to a gene: 9. CDR3 length equals 15 residues. Regarding time point: cycle 4 day 1 (C4D1), after 6 weeks of nivolumab. With no exception, relapse followed autologous stem cell transplantation in all patients, and brentuximab vedotin exposure varied. Magnetic negative selection was used to purify CD4+ T cells from PBMCs that had been thawed. Concerning this clone: Its specificity is not known.

The chain links TRBV6-1 to TRBJ1-2, with 8 bases aligning to TRBD1. This TCR was sampled from a human donor with classical Hodgkin lymphoma. This specimen was CD4+ T cells from blood, taken before the fourth cycle of nivolumab. The CDR3 DNA follows: TGTGCCAGCAGTGAATGGCAGGGGGCTTCCGGTGGCTACACCTTC. It encodes CASSEWQGASGGYTF.